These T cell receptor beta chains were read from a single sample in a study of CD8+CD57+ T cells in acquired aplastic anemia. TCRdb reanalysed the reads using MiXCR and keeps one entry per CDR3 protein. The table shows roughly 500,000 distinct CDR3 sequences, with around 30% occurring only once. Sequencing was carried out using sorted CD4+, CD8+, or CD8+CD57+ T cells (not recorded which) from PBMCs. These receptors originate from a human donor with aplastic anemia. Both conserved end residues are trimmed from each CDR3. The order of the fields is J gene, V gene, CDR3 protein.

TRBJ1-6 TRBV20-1 SARQGTASPLH
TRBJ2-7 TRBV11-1 ASSLDGLGLGKNEQY
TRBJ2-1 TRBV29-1 SGTGLAGGFYNEQF
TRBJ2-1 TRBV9 ASSVGPGGPYNEQS
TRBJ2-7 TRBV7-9 ASSPGTGLYEQY
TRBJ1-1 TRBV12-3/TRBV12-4 ASALQRNTEAF
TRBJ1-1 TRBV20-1 SARGKERRNTEAF
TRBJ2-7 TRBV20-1 SARWRGLNYEQY
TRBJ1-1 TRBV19 ASSIQGAKGTEAF
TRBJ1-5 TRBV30 AWGQANNQPQH
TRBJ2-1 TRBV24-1 ATSDQTGRYNEQF
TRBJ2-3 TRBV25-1 ASTVAGGDTQY
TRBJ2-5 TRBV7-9 ASSLALAEQETQY
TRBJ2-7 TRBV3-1 ASSRRGGRAIEQY
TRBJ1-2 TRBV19 ASQPTGRHGYT
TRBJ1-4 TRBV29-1 SARGGGAGEKLF
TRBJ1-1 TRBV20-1 SASPRDTEAF
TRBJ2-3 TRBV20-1 SALLAGAYTQY
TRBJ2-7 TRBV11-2 ASSLDGGFAEQY
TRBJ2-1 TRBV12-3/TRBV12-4 ASSPYSSYNEQF
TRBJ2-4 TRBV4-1 ASSQDWGKLAKNIQY
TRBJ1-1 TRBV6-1 ASSTDRGTEAF
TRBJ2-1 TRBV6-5 ASSYPGEANEQF
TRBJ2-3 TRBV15 ATSSLSGLFTDTQY
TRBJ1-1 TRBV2 ASGEVGMNTEAF
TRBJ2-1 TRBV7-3 ASSLTDREANEQF
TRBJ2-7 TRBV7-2 ASSSRYGPYEQY
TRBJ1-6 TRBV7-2 ASSSELNSPLH
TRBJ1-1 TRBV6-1 ASKKSSDRGRGTEAF
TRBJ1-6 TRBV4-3 ASSQDSGYSPLH
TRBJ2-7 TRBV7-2 ASSLSGTGPEQY
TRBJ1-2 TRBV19 ASSVSGSNYGYT
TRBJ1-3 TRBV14 ASSQDWDTIY
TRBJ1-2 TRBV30 AWSVEPTRPRGYT
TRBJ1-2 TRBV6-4 ASSESYGRVGYT
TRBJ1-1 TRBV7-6 ASSSGGVLAF
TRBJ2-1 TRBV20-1 SARTTYNEQF
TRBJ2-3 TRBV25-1 ASSAQYSTQY
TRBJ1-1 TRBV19 ASSYSSELQNTEAF
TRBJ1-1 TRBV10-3 AISINQPGQRNTEAF
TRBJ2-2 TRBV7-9 ASSLISQSGELF
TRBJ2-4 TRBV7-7 ASSSDPENIQY
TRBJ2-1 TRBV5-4 ASSLEFGQGDNEQF
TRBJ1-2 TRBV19 ASSIVGQDYT
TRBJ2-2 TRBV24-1 ATSDPGLAGAIGGELV
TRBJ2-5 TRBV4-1 ASSQDYPVGETQY
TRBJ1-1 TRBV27 ASSPLLGTEAF
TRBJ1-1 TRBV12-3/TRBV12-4 ASSIFPEAF
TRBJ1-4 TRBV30 AAGGRKLF